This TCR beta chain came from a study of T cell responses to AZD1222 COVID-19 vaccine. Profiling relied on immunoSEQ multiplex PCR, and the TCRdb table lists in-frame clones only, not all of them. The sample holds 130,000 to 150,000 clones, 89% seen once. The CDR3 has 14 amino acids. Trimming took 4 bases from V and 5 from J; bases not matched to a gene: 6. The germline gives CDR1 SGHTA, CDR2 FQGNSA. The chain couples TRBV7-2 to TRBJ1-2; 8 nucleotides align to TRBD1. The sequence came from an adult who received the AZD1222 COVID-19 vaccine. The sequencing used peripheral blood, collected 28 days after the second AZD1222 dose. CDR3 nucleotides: TGTGCCAGCAGCTCTGACAGGGGCACTTATGGCTACACCTTC. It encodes CASSSDRGTYGYTF. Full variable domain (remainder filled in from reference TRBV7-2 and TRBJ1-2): GAGVSQSPSNKVTEKGKDVELRCDPISGHTALYWYRQSLGQGLEFLIYFQGNSAPDKSGLPSDRFSAERTGGSVSTLTIQRTQQEDSAVYLCASSSDRGTYGYTFGSGTRLTVV.